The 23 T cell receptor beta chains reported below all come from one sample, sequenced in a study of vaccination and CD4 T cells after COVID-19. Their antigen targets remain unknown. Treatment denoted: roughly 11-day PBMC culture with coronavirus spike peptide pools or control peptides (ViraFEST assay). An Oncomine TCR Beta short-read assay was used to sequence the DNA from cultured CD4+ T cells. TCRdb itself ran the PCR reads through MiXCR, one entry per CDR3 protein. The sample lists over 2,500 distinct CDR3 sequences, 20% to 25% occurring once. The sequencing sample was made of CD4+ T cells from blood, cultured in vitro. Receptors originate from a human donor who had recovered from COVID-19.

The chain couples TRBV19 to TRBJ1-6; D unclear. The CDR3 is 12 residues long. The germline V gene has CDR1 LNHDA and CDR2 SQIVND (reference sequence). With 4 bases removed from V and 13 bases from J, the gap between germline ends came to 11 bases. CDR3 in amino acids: CASSSGRLPLHF. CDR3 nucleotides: TGTGCCAGTAGTAGCGGCCGTTTGCCCCTCCACTTT. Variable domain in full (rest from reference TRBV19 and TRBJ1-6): DGGITQSPKYLFRKEGQNVTLSCEQNLNHDAMYWYRQDPGQGLRLIYYSQIVNDFQKGDIAEGYSVSREKKESFPLTVTSAQKNPTAFYLCASSSGRLPLHFGNGTRLTVT.

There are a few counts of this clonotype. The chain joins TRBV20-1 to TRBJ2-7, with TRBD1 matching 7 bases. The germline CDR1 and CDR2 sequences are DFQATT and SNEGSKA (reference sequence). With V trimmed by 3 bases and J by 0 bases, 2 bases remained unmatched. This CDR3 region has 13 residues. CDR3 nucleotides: TGCAGTGCTAGGACAGGGACCTCCTACGAGCAGTACTTC. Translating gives CSARTGTSYEQYF.

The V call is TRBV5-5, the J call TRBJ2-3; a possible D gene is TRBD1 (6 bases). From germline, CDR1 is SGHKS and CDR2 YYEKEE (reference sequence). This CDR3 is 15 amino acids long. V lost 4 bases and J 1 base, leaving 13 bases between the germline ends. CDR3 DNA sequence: TGTGCCAGCAGCACCCAGGCAGGGGGCACAGATACGCAGTATTTT. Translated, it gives CASSTQAGGTDTQYF.

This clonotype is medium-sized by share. DNA of the CDR3: TGCAGTGCTAGAGAGGCAGGGGCCAAAGGGAATACGCAGTATTTT. Its translation: CSAREAGAKGNTQYF. V gene TRBV20-1 combines with J gene TRBJ2-3; the D gene is possibly TRBD1 (6 bases). The germline CDR1 and CDR2 sequences are DFQATT and SNEGSKA (reference sequence). The CDR3 consists of 15 residues. V lost 0 bases and J lost 7, with 17 bases in between.

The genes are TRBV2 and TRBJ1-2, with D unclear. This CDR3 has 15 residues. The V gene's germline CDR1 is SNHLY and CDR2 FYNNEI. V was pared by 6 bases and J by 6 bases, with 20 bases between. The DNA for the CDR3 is TGTGCCAGCAGAAGGGATCGTGGGAGCAATGATGGCTACACCTTC. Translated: CASRRDRGSNDGYTF.

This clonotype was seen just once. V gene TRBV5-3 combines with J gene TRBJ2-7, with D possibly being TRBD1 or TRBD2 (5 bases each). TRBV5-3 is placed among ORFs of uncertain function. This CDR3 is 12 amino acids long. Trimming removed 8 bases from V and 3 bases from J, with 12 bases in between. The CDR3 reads CASSLGGYEQYF. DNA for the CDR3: TGTGCCAGCAGCCTTGGGGGCTACGAGCAGTACTTC.

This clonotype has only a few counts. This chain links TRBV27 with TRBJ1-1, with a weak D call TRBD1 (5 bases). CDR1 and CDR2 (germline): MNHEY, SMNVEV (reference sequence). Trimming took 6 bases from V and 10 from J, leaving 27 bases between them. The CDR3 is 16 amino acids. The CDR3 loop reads CASRPASQGGLVRAFF. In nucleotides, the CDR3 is TGTGCCAGCAGGCCGGCGTCTCAGGGCGGTTTAGTTAGAGCTTTCTTT.

The CDR3 loop is CASSPRGPTEAFF. Written as DNA, the CDR3 is TGTGCCAGCAGCCCTAGGGGGCCCACTGAAGCTTTCTTT. The J gene is TRBJ1-1, the V gene TRBV14; 7 bases are shared with TRBD1. V lost 4 bases, J lost 4 bases, and 3 bases stayed unmatched. CDR3 size: 13 residues. The germline gives CDR1 SGHDN, CDR2 FVKESK.

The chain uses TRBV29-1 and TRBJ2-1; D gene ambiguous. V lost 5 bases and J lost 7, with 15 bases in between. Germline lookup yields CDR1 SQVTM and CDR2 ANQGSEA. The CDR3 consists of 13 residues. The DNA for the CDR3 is TGCAGCGTTCGAGACGCCCTTCGGAATGAGCAGTTCTTC. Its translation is CSVRDALRNEQFF.

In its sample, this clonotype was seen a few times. The chain's CDR3 is CSARRQGGLGSPLHF. As DNA, the CDR3 is TGCAGTGCTAGACGGCAGGGGGGTTTGGGTTCACCCCTCCACTTT. This chain joins TRBV20-1 and TRBJ1-6, with 7 bases fitting TRBD1. From germline, CDR1 is DFQATT and CDR2 SNEGSKA (reference sequence). V shed 2 bases and J 9 bases; nucleotides not matched to a gene: 10. This CDR3 contains 15 residues.

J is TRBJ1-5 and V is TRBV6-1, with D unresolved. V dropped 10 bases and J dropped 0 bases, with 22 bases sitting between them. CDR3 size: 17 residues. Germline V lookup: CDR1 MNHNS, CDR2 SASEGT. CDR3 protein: CATPSTRKRYSNQPQHF. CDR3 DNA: TGTGCCACCCCAAGTACGCGGAAAAGATATAGCAATCAGCCCCAGCATTTT.

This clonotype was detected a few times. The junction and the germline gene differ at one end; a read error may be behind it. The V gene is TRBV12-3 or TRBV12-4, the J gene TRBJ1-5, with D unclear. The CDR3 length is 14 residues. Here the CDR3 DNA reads TGTGCCAGCAGATTAGGGCTTAGCAATCAGCCCCAGCATTTT. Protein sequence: CASRLGLSNQPQHF.

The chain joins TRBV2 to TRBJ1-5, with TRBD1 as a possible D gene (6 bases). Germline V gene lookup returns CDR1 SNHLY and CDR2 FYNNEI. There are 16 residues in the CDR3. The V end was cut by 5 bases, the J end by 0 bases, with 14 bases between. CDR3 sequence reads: CASSLGHGYSNQPQHF. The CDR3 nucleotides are TGTGCCAGCAGTTTGGGACATGGATATAGCAATCAGCCCCAGCATTTT.

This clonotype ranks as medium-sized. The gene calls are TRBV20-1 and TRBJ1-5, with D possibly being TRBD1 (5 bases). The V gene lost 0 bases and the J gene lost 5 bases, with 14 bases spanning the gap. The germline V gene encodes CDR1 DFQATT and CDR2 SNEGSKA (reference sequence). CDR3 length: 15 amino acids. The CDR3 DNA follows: TGCAGTGCTAGAGATTGGAGGAGGGGTGATCAGCCCCAGCATTTT. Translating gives CSARDWRRGDQPQHF.

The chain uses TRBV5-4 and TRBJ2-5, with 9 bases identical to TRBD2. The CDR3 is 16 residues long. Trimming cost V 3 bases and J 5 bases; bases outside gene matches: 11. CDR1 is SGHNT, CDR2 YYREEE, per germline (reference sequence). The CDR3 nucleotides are TGTGCCAGCAGCTCTCTTAGCGGGGGCGCAGGGGAGACCCAGTACTTC. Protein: CASSSLSGGAGETQYF.

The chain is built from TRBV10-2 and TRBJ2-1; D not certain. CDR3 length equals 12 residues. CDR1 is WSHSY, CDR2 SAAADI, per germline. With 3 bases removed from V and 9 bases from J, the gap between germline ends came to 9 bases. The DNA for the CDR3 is TGCGCCAGCAGTGACCCCGTCCGTGAGCAGTTCTTC. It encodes CASSDPVREQFF.

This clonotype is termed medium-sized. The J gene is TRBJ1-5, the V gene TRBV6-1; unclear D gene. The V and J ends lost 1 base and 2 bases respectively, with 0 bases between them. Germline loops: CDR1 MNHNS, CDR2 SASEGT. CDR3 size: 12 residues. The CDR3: CASSEGNQPQHF. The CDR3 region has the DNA TGTGCCAGCAGTGAAGGCAATCAGCCCCAGCATTTT.

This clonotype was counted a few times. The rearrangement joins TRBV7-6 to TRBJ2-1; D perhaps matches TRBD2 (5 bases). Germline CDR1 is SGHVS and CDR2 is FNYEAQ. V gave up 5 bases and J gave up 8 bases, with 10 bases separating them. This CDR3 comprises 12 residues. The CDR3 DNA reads TGTGCCAGCAGCCACGGGAAGGATGAGCAGTTCTTC. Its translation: CASSHGKDEQFF.

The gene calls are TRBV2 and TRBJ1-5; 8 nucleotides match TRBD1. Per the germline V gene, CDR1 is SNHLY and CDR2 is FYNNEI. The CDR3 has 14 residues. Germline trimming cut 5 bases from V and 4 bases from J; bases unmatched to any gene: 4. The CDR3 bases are TGTGCCAGCAGTCCCGGGACAGGAAATCAGCCCCAGCATTTT. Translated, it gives CASSPGTGNQPQHF.

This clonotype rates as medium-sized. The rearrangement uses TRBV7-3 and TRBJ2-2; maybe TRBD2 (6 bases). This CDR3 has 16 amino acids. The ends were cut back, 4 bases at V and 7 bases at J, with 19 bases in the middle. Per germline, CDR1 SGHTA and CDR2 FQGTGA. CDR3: CASSSFPGARHGELFF. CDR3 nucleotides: TGTGCCAGCAGCTCATTCCCGGGAGCAAGGCACGGGGAGCTGTTTTTT.

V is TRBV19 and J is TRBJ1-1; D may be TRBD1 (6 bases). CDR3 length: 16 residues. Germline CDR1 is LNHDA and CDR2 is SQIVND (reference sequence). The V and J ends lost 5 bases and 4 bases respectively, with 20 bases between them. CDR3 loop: CASSARGRGAITEAFF. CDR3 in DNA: TGTGCCAGTAGTGCCCGGGGCCGGGGGGCGATCACTGAAGCTTTCTTT.

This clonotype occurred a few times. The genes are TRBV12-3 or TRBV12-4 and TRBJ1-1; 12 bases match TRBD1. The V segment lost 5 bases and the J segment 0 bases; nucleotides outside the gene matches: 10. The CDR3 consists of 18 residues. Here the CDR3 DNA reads TGTGCCAGCAGTCAATCCGGGACAGGGGGCCCTATGAACACTGAAGCTTTCTTT. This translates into CASSQSGTGGPMNTEAFF.

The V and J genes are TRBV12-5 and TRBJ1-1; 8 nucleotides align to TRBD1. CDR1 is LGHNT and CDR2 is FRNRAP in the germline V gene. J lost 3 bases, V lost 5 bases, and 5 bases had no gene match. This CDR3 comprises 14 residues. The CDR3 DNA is TGTGCTAGTGGTCCAGGGGGCGGGTACACTGAAGCTTTCTTT. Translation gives CASGPGGGYTEAFF.